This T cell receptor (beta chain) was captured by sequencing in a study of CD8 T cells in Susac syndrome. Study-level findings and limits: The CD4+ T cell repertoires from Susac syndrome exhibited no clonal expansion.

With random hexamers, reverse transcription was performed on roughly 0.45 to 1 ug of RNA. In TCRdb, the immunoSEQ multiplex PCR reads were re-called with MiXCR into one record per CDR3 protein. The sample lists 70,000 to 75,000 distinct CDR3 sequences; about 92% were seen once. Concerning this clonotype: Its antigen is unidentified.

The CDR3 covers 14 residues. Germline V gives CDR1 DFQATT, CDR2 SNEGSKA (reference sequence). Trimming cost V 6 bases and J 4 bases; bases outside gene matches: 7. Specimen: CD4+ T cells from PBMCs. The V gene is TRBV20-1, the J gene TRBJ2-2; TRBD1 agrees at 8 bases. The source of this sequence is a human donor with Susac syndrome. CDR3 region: CSARDRIGTGELFF. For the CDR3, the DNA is TGCAGTGCCCGGGACAGGATTGGCACCGGGGAGCTGTTTTTT.